This T cell receptor beta chain was sequenced during a study of blood T cells in healthy people across ages (dated by TCRdb to the mid-2010s). Regarding the complete study: In model experiments, template switching captured roughly one uniquely barcoded TCR beta cDNA molecule for every two T cells. The study measured age-related changes in TCR beta repertoire diversity using deep sequencing normalized with unique cDNA molecular identifiers. Four age groups were formed from the donors: young (average approximately 15 years), middle-aged (around 41), aged (approximately 60) and long-lived (around 82). To avoid experimental bias, donors of different ages were randomly spread across the sequencing lanes. The study analyzed two additional independent replicas of 1 million unique cDNA reads from the same blood draw for two donors, one aged 18 to 30 and one aged 80 or older. Overall study outcomes, separate from this receptor: A strong correlation was found between observed TCR beta diversity and the percentage of naive T cells measured by flow cytometry. The CMV infection status of donors was not known, potentially confounding age-related changes in expanded clonotypes. Bulk unsorted PBMC profiling prevented conclusive comparison of naive and antigen-experienced compartments. As age increased, observed TCR beta diversity per million T cells dropped in a roughly linear way, and a significant reduction was already evident by age 40. Estimates of total diversity from one million sequenced T cells were regarded as lower bounds and underestimates. Compared with the aged group, the long-lived group had more naive CD4+ T cells, fewer expanded clones and increased TCR diversity, suggesting age selection.

Donors were 39 systemically healthy Caucasian individuals from Russia aged 6 to 90 years. About 9.6 milliliters of peripheral blood were collected from each donor into EDTA-treated Vacutainer tubes. Ficoll-Paque density-gradient centrifugation was used to isolate PBMCs, with at least 7 million obtained per sample. Total RNA was extracted from PBMCs with Trizol reagent, with at least 6 micrograms obtained per sample. The percentages of naive CD45RAhigh/CD27high T cells were determined by flow cytometry on a PBMC aliquot from every donor. This clonotype was counted at least ten times. Its antigen remains unidentified. Base quality data are lacking; no much larger clone is found one base away. The library came from 5' RACE. Instrument on record: Illumina HiSeq 2500. A second PCR of 7 to 11 cycles was performed with a sample-barcoded 5' primer and a J-beta primer mix. A unique molecular identifier was introduced onto each TCR beta cDNA molecule by a template-switch 5' adaptor carrying 12 random nucleotides. Each sample yielded at least 3 million CDR3-containing paired-end reads. All of the RNA was converted into first-strand cDNA using the Mint cDNA synthesis kit, with a TRBC-specific oligonucleotide serving as the primer. Following uracil-DNA glycosylase treatment, a first 18-cycle PCR with universal primers M1SS and BC2_uni_R was performed on all cDNA. On the study's bioinformatics: Each sample was normalized by randomly selecting 1 million high-quality reads, each carrying a distinct molecular identifier. Instead of being binned into consensus sequences, reads that shared molecular identifiers were thrown out. MiTCR, set to a Q25 quality threshold and the strictest error-elimination algorithm, was used for CDR3 identification, clonotype clustering and error correction. Lower-bound total TCR beta diversity was estimated with a nonparametric unseen species model using Euler transformation. TCRdb handled the public reads itself, with Q25 trimming in fastp and clone calling in MiXCR, and kept productive beta chains. Here each entry gathers all rows of one CDR3 protein and keeps the most common genes and DNA. TCRdb's processing, not the authors', yielded these V and J calls. The sample has about 1.7 million distinct CDR3 sequences on record, roughly 28% of them singletons. The ten top clones hold roughly 8.2% of the sample.

The V and J ends are trimmed by 4 bases and 5 bases, leaving 15 bases between them. Counted from cysteine to phenylalanine, this CDR3 has 14 amino acids. Kept here is only the CDR3 DNA, which spans 42 bases and is read in frame from base 1. Per the germline V gene (reference sequence), MNHNY is the CDR1 and SVGAGI is the CDR2. The source of this sequence is a woman younger than 45 in good health. The chain couples TRBV6-6 to TRBJ2-7; the D gene remains uncertain. The sample was blood. CDR3 reads: CASSSVAGYDEQYF. The sequenced DNA is TGTGCCAGCAGTTCCGTCGCAGGTTACGACGAGCAGTACTTC.